This T cell receptor beta chain was identified in a study of cytomegalovirus exposure and HLA in healthy donors. Study context: The 120 validation repertoires, a later analysis reported, used the same platform as the approximately 670 repertoires from the first cohort. Study-wide results and limits: Subsequent analysis showed first-cohort TCR clusters tending to co-occur in approximately 120 validation repertoires. Cytomegalovirus association was listed for 170 or so TCR beta chains.

CDR1 MGHDK and CDR2 SYGVNS come from the germline V gene. Trimming pared 9 bases from V and 3 bases from J, leaving 14 bases between. The length of the CDR3 is 13 residues. The donors were part of the validation cohort, which consisted of over a hundred subjects and was separate from the first cohort of about 720 subjects. Details on this clone: Its antigen is not identified.

Method: immunoSEQ multiplex PCR; TCRdb's copy keeps in-frame clones and lacks some. The sample shows some 100,000 clones, about 84% of them seen only once. The origin of this receptor is a man aged 18 to 30 in good health and CMV-seronegative. The chain couples TRBV25-1 to TRBJ1-2, with D possibly TRBD1 on 6 matching bases. Sequenced sample: PBMCs. This CDR3 reads CASSRGAHYGYTF. The CDR3 region has the DNA TGTGCCAGTTCCAGGGGAGCGCACTATGGCTACACCTTC.